This is a list of T cell receptor beta chains from one sample in a study of shared clonotypes between healthy human individuals. Assay: immunoSEQ multiplex PCR; the TCRdb copy retains only in-frame clones and omits some. The sample lists 900,000 to 1,200,000 clones, approximately 78% occurring once. The sequenced sample consisted of memory CD4+ T cells from PBMCs. The receptors originated from a man between 18 and 29 years old in good health. Some clones in this sample may be carry-over from other donors' samples. Both conserved end residues are trimmed from each CDR3.

TRBV25-1 | ASSGGTSFSSTDTQY
TRBV5-1 | ASTVQTGWGEQY
TRBV4-2 | ASSQTETSGGNEQF
TRBV30 | AWSQGSGYT
TRBV6-6 | ASSKQLTGRSYEQY
TRBV5-1 | ASRTSGNSYEQY
TRBV19 | ASSGYLNTEAF
TRBV7-9 | ASSLGAGGLYGYT
TRBV28 | ASSSTSSGTWAQY
TRBV6-5 | ASSYIGRVAYEQY
TRBV5-1 | ASSLLGVGTGELF
TRBV30 | AWSVFATNEKLF
TRBV9 | ASSGPGTSGNTIY
TRBV11-2 | ASSLGGQLYEQY
TRBV6-1 | ASKGGSNTGELF
TRBV7-9 | ASSSENIQY
TRBV29-1 | SVPWDSHYGYT
TRBV30 | ARTRDLNQPQH
TRBV28 | ASSRKGGEAF
TRBV6-1 | ASRGRTGNTEAF
TRBV5-5 | ASSGTGTQAYTQY
TRBV7-3 | ASSIRAQETQY
TRBV4-3 | ASSPTGVGTEAF
TRBV15 | ATSRDLRGGETQY
TRBV15 | ATSRDSSSANEQF
TRBV4-3 | ASSQDWGHAGGRTDTQY
TRBV11-2 | ASSGTGRLVPTTNEQF
TRBV7-2 | ASSPGTANEKLF
TRBV28 | ASKEGGPYEQY
TRBV4-1 | ASSQDEAPQETQY
TRBV2 | ASSEGQGGDTQY
TRBV5-1 | ASSLAGGQTGPQY
TRBV28 | ASRQLAEGEQF
TRBV7-2 | ASSQISGGSYEQY
TRBV9 | ASSPTGGAETQY
TRBV18 | ASSPAENYGYT
TRBV7-9 | ASSFGTGDSPLH
TRBV5-4 | ASSIPGQGSTEAF
TRBV5-6 | ASSLTNYGYT
TRBV5-1 | ASTISGSSYNEQF
TRBV18 | ASSPSTEAYYGYT
TRBV9 | ASSGRGSHSYNEQF
TRBV2 | ASSYTSPTGSGNTIY
TRBV5-6 | ASSSPPGGYT
TRBV2 | ASSLTYEQY
TRBV5-1 | ASSSFGDSGNTIY
TRBV29-1 | SVTTGVRSQNIQY